One sample yielded the 16 T cell receptor beta chains listed below, sequenced in a study of T cell repertoires in cytomegalovirus infection. TCRdb passed the reads through MiXCR, listing each CDR3 protein once. The sample has 310,000 or so distinct CDR3 sequences, roughly a tenth seen once. Sample: PBMCs. All receptors come from a human donor in good health (CMV status not recorded). Some clones in this sample may be carry-over from other donors' samples.

CDR3 region: CSARENGRNTEAFF. In nucleotides, the CDR3 is TGCAGTGCTAGAGAGAATGGGAGAAACACTGAAGCTTTCTTT. The chain couples TRBV20-1 to TRBJ1-1, with D unresolved. Trimming took 0 bases from V and 2 from J, leaving 10 bases between them. CDR1 is DFQATT and CDR2 is SNEGSKA in the germline V gene (reference sequence). The CDR3 totals 14 residues.

This clonotype was recorded a few times. The rearrangement links TRBV20-1 to TRBJ1-1; D unresolved. The germline CDR1 and CDR2 sequences are DFQATT and SNEGSKA (reference sequence). The V end lost 4 bases, the J end lost 1 base, and 16 bases lay between the germline ends. The CDR3 consists of 15 residues. CDR3 protein: CSATRDRPGNTEAFF. CDR3 nucleotide sequence: TGCAGTGCTACTCGAGACCGGCCGGGGAACACTGAAGCTTTCTTT.

This clonotype appeared many times. The rearrangement joins TRBV29-1 to TRBJ2-7; TRBD1 matches at 8 bases. Trimming at V came to 6 bases and at J to 2 bases, leaving 12 bases not matched to a gene. CDR1 is SQVTM, CDR2 ANQGSEA, per germline. The CDR3 covers 15 residues. CDR3 residues: CSVAVPGQAAYEQYV. The DNA of the CDR3 is TGCAGCGTCGCCGTCCCGGGACAGGCCGCCTACGAGCAGTACGTC.

There are many counts of this clonotype. The chain employs TRBV28 and TRBJ1-2, with 9 bases fitting TRBD1. The V and J ends lost 6 bases and 5 bases, in that order; junction bases with no gene match: 10. Looked up from germline, CDR1 is MDHEN and CDR2 is SYDVKM. The CDR3 has 15 residues. The CDR3 loop reads CASSLGDRVLYGYTF. The CDR3 nucleotides read TGTGCCAGCAGCCTAGGGGACAGGGTTCTGTATGGCTACACCTTC.

This chain links TRBV29-1 with TRBJ1-1; D perhaps matches TRBD1 (5 bases). The CDR3 runs 13 residues. Germline CDR1 is SQVTM and CDR2 is ANQGSEA. Trimming removed 4 bases at V and 6 bases at J, with 15 bases between. CDR3 sequence: CSVGKTGDAEAFF. In DNA, the CDR3 is TGCAGCGTTGGAAAGACGGGGGACGCTGAAGCTTTCTTT. Based on the CDR3 plus reference TRBV29-1 and TRBJ1-1, the full variable domain is SAVISQKPSRDICQRGTSLTIQCQVDSQVTMMFWYRQQPGQSLTLIATANQGSEATYESGFVIDKFPISRPNLTFSTLTVSNMSPEDSSIYLCSVGKTGDAEAFFGQGTRLTVV.

This clonotype was seen a few times. This chain joins TRBV29-1 and TRBJ2-3; D gene ambiguous. Trimming removed 7 bases at V and 2 bases at J, with 7 bases between. The CDR3 is 11 amino acids. In germline, CDR1 is SQVTM, CDR2 ANQGSEA. For the CDR3, the DNA is TGCAGCGCCCGTCACACAGATACGCAGTATTTT. Amino acid sequence: CSARHTDTQYF.

This chain uses TRBV27 with TRBJ2-7, with 9 bases identical to TRBD1. The CDR3 runs to 15 residues. Germline CDR1 MNHEY, CDR2 SMNVEV (reference sequence). J gave up 5 bases and V 2 bases, and 7 bases lay outside the gene matches. For the CDR3, the DNA is TGTGCCAGCAGTTTAGCCGGGACAGGGAGAGACGAGCAGTACTTC. Protein sequence: CASSLAGTGRDEQYF.

The chain uses TRBV20-1 and TRBJ2-7; D tentatively reads TRBD1 or TRBD2 (5 bases each). This CDR3 is 12 amino acids long. CDR1 DFQATT and CDR2 SNEGSKA come from the germline V gene (reference sequence). Trimming took off 6 bases at V and 9 bases at J, with 18 bases between the two ends. The CDR3 here is CSAFDSSGAQYV. The CDR3 nucleotides are TGCAGTGCGTTTGACTCCTCCGGGGCGCAGTACGTC.

This clonotype appeared many times. This rearrangement joins TRBV12-3 or TRBV12-4 to TRBJ1-1; 8 bases are shared with TRBD1. V trimming: 5 bases; J trimming: 4 bases; junction bases outside the gene matches: 6. CDR3 length equals 14 residues. The DNA for the CDR3 is TGTGCCAGCAGTCCCACAGGGGGAGGCACTGAAGCTTTCTTT. Amino acids: CASSPTGGGTEAFF.

This clonotype was observed at least ten times. J is TRBJ2-1 and V is TRBV2; TRBD1 matches 9 bases. Trimming cost V 7 bases and J 7 bases; bases outside gene matches: 5. The CDR3 is 13 residues long. Germline V gene data show CDR1 as SNHLY and CDR2 as FYNNEI. CDR3: CASTGTGRNEQFF. The DNA of the CDR3 is TGTGCCAGCACGGGGACAGGGCGGAATGAGCAGTTCTTC. Full variable domain (remainder filled in from reference TRBV2 and TRBJ2-1): EPEVTQTPSHQVTQMGQEVILRCVPISNHLYFYWYRQILGQKVEFLVSFYNNEISEKSEIFDDQFSVERPDGSNFTLKIRSTKLEDSAMYFCASTGTGRNEQFFGPGTRLTVL.

This clonotype was detected many times. The chain recombines TRBV7-9 with TRBJ2-7; TRBD1 aligns across 8 bases. The CDR3 spans 16 residues. Per the germline V gene, CDR1 is SEHNR and CDR2 is FQNEAQ (reference sequence). Unmatched junction bases numbered 17, after V lost 4 bases and J lost 9 bases. The CDR3 loop reads CASSSFGQGLNWGQYF. CDR3 DNA: TGTGCCAGCAGCTCCTTCGGACAGGGCTTAAATTGGGGGCAGTACTTC.

This clonotype showed up many times. V is TRBV2 and J is TRBJ2-6; 10 nucleotides agree with TRBD1. From germline, CDR1 is SNHLY and CDR2 FYNNEI. V lost 7 bases to trimming and J lost 0 bases; unmatched junction nucleotides: 6. This CDR3 comprises 17 residues. In nucleotides, the CDR3 is TGTGCCAGCATTCGGGACAGGGGTAGCTCTGGGGCCAACGTCCTGACTTTC. Translating gives CASIRDRGSSGANVLTF.

In this sample, this clonotype turned up many times. The genes are TRBV10-3 and TRBJ1-3; D is possibly TRBD1 (5 bases). The CDR3 has 16 residues. V shed 3 bases and J shed 1 base, with 13 bases lying between them. The V gene's germline CDR1 is ENHRY and CDR2 SYGVKD. CDR3 coding DNA: TGTGCCATCAGTGACCGGGACTCTCCATCTGGAAACACCATATATTTT. Translated, it gives CAISDRDSPSGNTIYF.

This clonotype was observed a handful of times. This chain links TRBV18 with TRBJ2-3; D is unclear. The ends were cut back, 3 bases at V and 5 bases at J, with 12 bases in the middle. The CDR3 has 14 residues. Germline loops: CDR1 KGHSH, CDR2 LQKENI. The CDR3 bases are TGTGCCAGCTCACCGACGGCTAGGGAAGATACGCAGTATTTT. The encoded protein is CASSPTAREDTQYF.

This clonotype was observed many times. V usage is TRBV29-1 and J usage is TRBJ2-5, with 7 bases identical to TRBD1. The CDR3 totals 12 residues. The V segment lost 6 bases and the J segment 6 bases; nucleotides outside the gene matches: 7. Looked up from germline, CDR1 is SQVTM and CDR2 is ANQGSEA. This CDR3 reads CSVGTEGKTQYF. The CDR3 nucleotides read TGCAGCGTCGGGACAGAAGGAAAGACCCAGTACTTC.

This clonotype was counted at least ten times. The gene calls are TRBV20-1 and TRBJ1-1, with D unclear. In germline, CDR1 is DFQATT, CDR2 SNEGSKA (reference sequence). The ends were cut back, 5 bases at V and 1 base at J, with 11 bases in the middle. This CDR3 is 13 amino acids long. The CDR3 here is CSAEKQRNTEAFF. As DNA, the CDR3 is TGCAGTGCTGAGAAACAGAGGAACACTGAAGCTTTCTTT.